This T cell receptor (beta chain) was observed in a study of cytomegalovirus exposure and HLA in healthy donors. At the level of the study: As released early, the data held 80 million to 90 million unique TCRs from HLA-typed donors.

In the PCR, 60 Vbeta and 13 Jbeta primers were used. Per the study methods: There were about 80 million unique TCR beta chains by a later count, and some 11 million of them were shared. The repertoire was sequenced with immunoSEQ multiplex PCR; TCRdb's copy has only in-frame clones and lacks some. The V and J calls and clone size were taken over from that table, and D and trimming were inferred from the DNA. This sample carries fewer than 180,000 clones, about three fifths of them seen once, and the ten largest clones take around 7.1%. This clone appeared a few times. Trimming removed 1 base at V and 1 base at J, with 7 bases between. The CDR3 loop spans 14 amino acids. The germline V gene has CDR1 LNHNV and CDR2 YYDKDF (reference sequence).

Material for sequencing was PBMCs. This TCR came from a woman aged 55-70 years in good health and CMV-seropositive. The rearrangement links TRBV15 to TRBJ1-1, with D possibly matching TRBD1 (6 bases). CDR3 sequence: CATSRVGANTEAFF. DNA of the CDR3: TGTGCCACCAGCAGAGTGGGGGCGAACACTGAAGCTTTCTTT.